The rows below give T cell receptor beta chains drawn from one sample of a study of blood T cells in healthy people across ages. TCRdb re-called the 5' RACE reads with MiXCR, one entry per CDR3 protein. The profile covers some 1,500,000 distinct CDR3 sequences, with about 42% appearing a single time and around 4% taken by the ten largest. The source material was blood. These receptors were collected from a woman aged 18-30 years in good health. Both conserved end residues are part of each CDR3. A D gene is named only where the DNA matches it firmly. Clone size is stated in some rows and not others, as once, few, many or a class when expanded.

TRBJ2-7,.,TRBV9,.,CASSVDNGGYEQYF,TGTGCCAGCAGCGTCGATAACGGGGGATACGAGCAGTACTTC
TRBJ2-7,.,TRBV29-1,.,CSVCGPTYEQYF,TGCAGCGTATGTGGGCCCACCTACGAGCAGTACTTC
TRBJ2-5,.,TRBV27,TRBD1,CASSSPTGDGETQYF,TGTGCCAGCAGTTCCCCGACAGGGGATGGGGAGACCCAGTACTTC
TRBJ2-3,.,TRBV4-3,.,CASSQDRAMADTQYF,TGCGCCAGCAGCCAAGATCGGGCGATGGCAGATACGCAGTATTTT
TRBJ2-1,few,TRBV13,TRBD2,CASSLGTSVEQFF,TGTGCCAGCAGCCTTGGGACTAGCGTTGAGCAGTTCTTC
TRBJ1-5,many,TRBV12-3/TRBV12-4,TRBD1,CASRQGSNQPQHF,TGTGCCAGCAGACAGGGGTCCAATCAGCCCCAGCATTTT
TRBJ2-5,.,TRBV5-4,.,CASSLYWLEQYF,TGTGCCAGCAGCTTGTATTGGTTAGAGCAGTACTTC
TRBJ2-3,.,TRBV10-3,TRBD2,CAISSVLAGYTDTQYF,TGTGCCATCAGCTCCGTACTAGCGGGGTACACAGATACGCAGTATTTT
TRBJ1-2,few,TRBV6-4,.,CASSDSGGYTF,TGTGCCAGCAGTGACTCGGGGGGCTACACCTTC
TRBJ2-1,.,TRBV6-5,TRBD2,CASSYSVFRGAYNEQFF,TGTGCCAGCAGTTACTCGGTTTTTCGGGGGGCCTACAATGAGCAGTTCTTC
TRBJ2-4,few,TRBV7-2,.,CASSLAITVAKNIQYF,TGTGCCAGCAGCTTAGCGATAACGGTAGCCAAAAACATTCAGTACTTC
TRBJ2-3,.,TRBV6-2/TRBV6-3,.,CASTPLGTSSTDTQYF,TGTGCCAGCACGCCACTCGGGACCTCTAGCACAGATACGCAGTATTTT
TRBJ2-2,few,TRBV3-1,.,CASVGLTGELFF,TGTGCCAGCGTAGGGCTGACCGGGGAGCTGTTTTTT
TRBJ2-7,few,TRBV20-1,.,CSARDPRGLAGSYEQYF,TGCAGTGCTAGAGACCCAAGGGGATTGGCAGGGAGCTACGAGCAGTACTTC
TRBJ2-3,.,TRBV20-1,.,CSAREQGIARRWGTDTQYF,TGCAGTGCTAGAGAACAGGGAATTGCTCGGAGATGGGGCACAGATACGCAGTATTTT
TRBJ2-3,.,TRBV7-2,TRBD2,CASSLIAGEKNAQYF,TGTGCCAGCAGCTTAATAGCGGGGGAGAAGAACGCGCAGTATTTT
TRBJ1-2,many,TRBV10-3,.,CAISAQINYGYTF,TGTGCCATCAGTGCACAGATAAACTATGGCTACACCTTC
TRBJ1-2,many,TRBV7-2,.,CASSLAPGNYGYTF,TGTGCCAGCAGCTTAGCTCCAGGCAACTATGGCTACACCTTC
TRBJ2-2,.,TRBV9,.,CASSAGGASVTGELFF,TGTGCCAGCAGCGCAGGGGGGGCATCCGTCACCGGGGAGCTGTTTTTT
TRBJ2-5,.,TRBV12-3/TRBV12-4,.,CASRLQGTAQETQYF,TGTGCCAGCAGACTTCAGGGGACCGCCCAAGAGACCCAGTACTTC
TRBJ2-1,few,TRBV9,TRBD2,CASSAQRGAAPNEQFF,TGTGCCAGCAGCGCACAGCGGGGGGCCGCCCCCAATGAGCAGTTCTTC
TRBJ2-5,.,TRBV20-1,.,CSARVANQETQYF,TGCAGTGCTAGAGTAGCCAACCAAGAGACCCAGTACTTC
TRBJ1-1,few,TRBV5-1,.,CASSLAWAGSGGTEAFF,TGCGCCAGCAGCTTGGCATGGGCCGGCTCCGGGGGTACTGAAGCTTTCTTT
TRBJ1-1,few,TRBV4-1,.,CASSPHRENTEAFF,TGCGCCAGCAGCCCACACAGGGAGAACACTGAAGCTTTCTTT
TRBJ2-1,.,TRBV24-1,.,CATSDSTGLNEQFF,TGTGCCACCAGTGATTCCACAGGGCTCAATGAGCAGTTCTTC
TRBJ2-7,.,TRBV20-1,.,CSAEGWGYNEQYF,TGCAGTGCGGAGGGCTGGGGCTACAATGAGCAGTACTTC
TRBJ2-3,many,TRBV7-2,TRBD2,CASSSRLAGADTQYF,TGTGCCAGCAGCTCCCGACTAGCGGGGGCAGATACGCAGTATTTT
TRBJ2-5,.,TRBV6-5,.,CASTNWLGETQYF,TGTGCCAGCACCAACTGGTTGGGGGAGACCCAGTACTTC
TRBJ1-1,once,TRBV10-3,TRBD1,CAISAGQGEAFF,TGTGCCATCAGCGCAGGACAGGGGGAAGCTTTCTTT
TRBJ2-4,few,TRBV9,.,CASSPRGVKNIQYF,TGTGCCAGCAGCCCCCGAGGGGTCAAAAACATTCAGTACTTC
TRBJ2-7,many,TRBV7-2,.,CASSLGRVSYEQYF,TGTGCCAGCAGCTTAGGACGGGTCTCCTACGAGCAGTACTTC